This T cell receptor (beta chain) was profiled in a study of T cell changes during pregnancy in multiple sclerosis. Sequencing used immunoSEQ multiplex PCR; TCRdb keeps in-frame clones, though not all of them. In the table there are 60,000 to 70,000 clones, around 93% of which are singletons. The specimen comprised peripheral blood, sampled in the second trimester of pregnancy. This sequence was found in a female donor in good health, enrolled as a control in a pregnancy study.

The CDR3 region has the DNA TGTGCCAGTAGTATGGGCAGGGTAGGTCAGCCCCAGCATTTT. The encoded protein is CASSMGRVGQPQHF. The rearrangement uses TRBV19 and TRBJ1-5; perhaps TRBD1 as D (5 bases). The V end was cut by 3 bases, the J end by 6 bases, with 12 bases between. This CDR3 is 14 amino acids long. Germline CDR1 and CDR2: LNHDA and SQIVND (reference sequence). The entire variable domain, with the rest obtained from reference TRBV19 and TRBJ1-5, is as follows: DGGITQSPKYLFRKEGQNVTLSCEQNLNHDAMYWYRQDPGQGLRLIYYSQIVNDFQKGDIAEGYSVSREKKESFPLTVTSAQKNPTAFYLCASSMGRVGQPQHFGDGTRLSIL.